These 7 T cell receptor beta chains came from one sample sequenced in a study of T cell repertoires in cytomegalovirus infection. Each CDR3 protein is one row after TCRdb ran MiXCR on the reads. The sample comprises 490,000 or so distinct CDR3 sequences, approximately 10% of which are singletons, and 10% rests with the top ten. Sequenced: PBMCs. The receptors shown here come from a human donor in good health (CMV status not recorded). Some clones in this sample may be carry-over from other donors' samples.

J is TRBJ1-2 and V is TRBV19, with D unresolved. The germline CDR1 and CDR2 sequences are LNHDA and SQIVND (reference sequence). Trimming removed 7 bases from V and 4 bases from J, with 13 bases in between. The CDR3 has 13 amino acids. CDR3 nucleotides: TGTGCCAGTAAAGGATGGCAGCCCTATGGCTACACCTTC. This codes for CASKGWQPYGYTF.

At least ten counts were recorded for this clonotype. The V call is TRBV28, the J call TRBJ1-4; TRBD1 matches at 10 bases. The CDR3 spans 15 residues. Germline V lookup: CDR1 MDHEN, CDR2 SYDVKM. V gave up 2 bases and J gave up 7 bases; unmatched junction bases: 4. This chain's CDR3 is CASSLIGQGVEKLFF. The CDR3 region has the DNA TGTGCCAGCAGTTTAATTGGACAGGGGGTTGAAAAACTGTTTTTT.

This chain uses TRBV4-2 with TRBJ1-2; 9 bases match TRBD1. V trimming: 3 bases; J trimming: 3 bases; junction bases outside the gene matches: 11. Per the germline V gene, CDR1 is LGHNA and CDR2 is YNFKEQ. The CDR3 covers 17 residues. The CDR3 nucleotides read TGTGCCAGCAGCCAGATAGGCAGGGACAGGGAGGACTATGGCTACACCTTC. Its protein is CASSQIGRDREDYGYTF.

This clonotype turned up a few times. The chain is built from TRBV20-1 and TRBJ2-7, with a weak D call TRBD2 (6 bases). With 4 bases removed from V and 3 bases from J, the gap between germline ends came to 13 bases. The CDR3 extends over 13 amino acids. Germline values: CDR1 DFQATT, CDR2 SNEGSKA (reference sequence). CDR3 in DNA: TGCAGTGCTAACAGGCGGGGTAACTACGAGCAGTACTTC. It specifies CSANRRGNYEQYF.

This clonotype was counted only a few times. This chain links TRBV14 with TRBJ2-1, with 9 bases aligning to TRBD2. This CDR3 spans 16 amino acids. CDR1 and CDR2 from the germline V gene are SGHDN and FVKESK. Losses at the gene ends were 4 bases for V and 4 bases for J; bases not matched to a gene: 8. The CDR3 DNA follows: TGTGCCAGCAGCCCCCTAAGACTAGCGGATTACAATGAGCAGTTCTTC. Protein sequence: CASSPLRLADYNEQFF.

The CDR3 reads CASSTDRTGSRGYTF. CDR3 sequence (DNA): TGTGCCAGTAGTACCGACAGGACAGGGAGCAGAGGCTACACCTTC. This chain uses TRBV19 with TRBJ1-2; 8 positions match TRBD1. Trimming at V came to 4 bases and at J to 8 bases, leaving 12 bases not matched to a gene. Germline assignment: CDR1 LNHDA and CDR2 SQIVND (reference sequence). This CDR3 comprises 15 residues.

This clonotype was detected only a few times. This sequence joins TRBV20-1 and TRBJ1-1; tentatively, D is TRBD1 (6 bases). The CDR3 loop spans 16 amino acids. V was clipped by 1 base and J by 0 bases, with 15 bases between them. Looked up from germline, CDR1 is DFQATT and CDR2 is SNEGSKA (reference sequence). The CDR3 sequence is CSARVGARPMNTEAFF. CDR3 bases: TGCAGTGCTAGAGTGGGGGCTCGGCCGATGAACACTGAAGCTTTCTTT.